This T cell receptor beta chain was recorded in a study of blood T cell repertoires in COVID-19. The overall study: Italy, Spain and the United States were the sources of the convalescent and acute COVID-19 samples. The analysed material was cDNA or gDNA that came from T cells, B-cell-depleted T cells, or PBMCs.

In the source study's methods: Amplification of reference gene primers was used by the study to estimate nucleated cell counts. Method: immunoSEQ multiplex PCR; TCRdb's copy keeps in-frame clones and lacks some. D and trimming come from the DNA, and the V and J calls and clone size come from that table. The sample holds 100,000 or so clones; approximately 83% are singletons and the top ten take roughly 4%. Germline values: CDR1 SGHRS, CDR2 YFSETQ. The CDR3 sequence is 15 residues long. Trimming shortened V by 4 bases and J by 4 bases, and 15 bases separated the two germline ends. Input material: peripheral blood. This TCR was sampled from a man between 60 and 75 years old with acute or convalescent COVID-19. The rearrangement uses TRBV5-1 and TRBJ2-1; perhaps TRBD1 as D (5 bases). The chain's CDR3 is CASSLLRQTYNEQFF. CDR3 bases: TGCGCCAGCAGCCTCCTTCGACAGACGTACAATGAGCAGTTCTTC.